The rows below give T cell receptor beta chains drawn from one sample of a study of early T cells in non-severe SARS-CoV-2 infection. Using its own MiXCR run on the 5' RACE reads, TCRdb lists one record per CDR3 protein. The table lists 30,000 to 45,000 distinct CDR3 sequences, around 5.8% of them singletons, with roughly 4% in the top ten. Sequences were derived from whole blood, sampled at baseline. Source of these receptors: an adult who was a healthcare worker with PCR-confirmed SARS-CoV-2 infection or an uninfected control (not recorded which). Each CDR3 is given with its conserved first and last residue. Each record gives: CDR3 protein, CDR3 DNA, clone size, J gene, D gene, V gene. D genes are given only for firm matches. Size is stated for part of the rows, as once, few or many counts, or as a class when the clone is expanded.

CDR3: CATSRTAIPTNEKLFF
DNA: TGTGCCACCTCCCGGACAGCGATACCAACTAATGAAAAACTGTTTTTT
size: NA
J: TRBJ1-4
D: NA
V: TRBV19

CDR3: CSASPPSFYEQYF
DNA: TGCAGTGCTAGTCCCCCCTCCTTCTACGAGCAGTACTTC
size: many
J: TRBJ2-7
D: NA
V: TRBV20-1

CDR3: CAISESHSGANVLTF
DNA: TGTGCCATCAGTGAGTCACACTCTGGGGCCAACGTCCTGACTTTC
size: medium-sized
J: TRBJ2-6
D: NA
V: TRBV10-3

CDR3: CASSPGTPRGTQYF
DNA: TGTGCCAGCTCACCAGGGACTCCGAGGGGGACCCAGTACTTC
size: many
J: TRBJ2-5
D: NA
V: TRBV18

CDR3: CASSEGKSGVEAFF
DNA: TGTGCCAGCAGTGAAGGGAAGAGCGGGGTTGAAGCTTTCTTT
size: many
J: TRBJ1-1
D: NA
V: TRBV5-4

CDR3: CSVDSGASGYNEQFF
DNA: TGCAGCGTGGACTCGGGGGCTAGCGGCTACAATGAGCAGTTCTTC
size: many
J: TRBJ2-1
D: NA
V: TRBV29-1

CDR3: CASSLFTRGGLFQETQYF
DNA: TGTGCCAGCAGCTTATTTACGCGGGGGGGCCTGTTTCAAGAGACCCAGTACTTC
size: many
J: TRBJ2-5
D: TRBD2
V: TRBV7-2

CDR3: CASSLGAGGPHEQFF
DNA: TGTGCCAGCAGCTTAGGCGCGGGAGGGCCGCATGAGCAGTTCTTC
size: many
J: TRBJ2-1
D: TRBD2
V: TRBV7-9

CDR3: CASSPRDGKNTEAFF
DNA: TGTGCCAGTAGTCCGCGGGACGGGAAGAACACTGAAGCTTTCTTT
size: many
J: TRBJ1-1
D: NA
V: TRBV19

CDR3: CASSTGTPPYIQYF
DNA: TGTGCCAGCAGCACTGGGACCCCCCCCTACATTCAGTACTTC
size: many
J: TRBJ2-4
D: NA
V: TRBV7-8

CDR3: CASSLGTQTQETQYF
DNA: TGTGCCAGCAGCTTAGGGACACAGACCCAAGAGACCCAGTACTTC
size: many
J: TRBJ2-5
D: NA
V: TRBV11-2

CDR3: CASSFGGEQYF
DNA: TGTGCCAGCAGTTTCGGCGGGGAGCAGTACTTC
size: many
J: TRBJ2-7
D: NA
V: TRBV12-3/TRBV12-4

CDR3: CASSGTGVWNQPQHF
DNA: TGTGCCAGCAGCGGGACAGGGGTGTGGAATCAGCCCCAGCATTTT
size: many
J: TRBJ1-5
D: TRBD1
V: TRBV27

CDR3: CASSMGTGMATEAFF
DNA: TGTGCCAGTAGTATGGGGACAGGGATGGCCACTGAAGCTTTCTTT
size: NA
J: TRBJ1-1
D: TRBD1
V: TRBV19

CDR3: CASSLPGQTYEQYF
DNA: TGTGCCAGCAGCCTCCCGGGACAGACCTACGAGCAGTACTTC
size: few
J: TRBJ2-7
D: TRBD1
V: TRBV7-9

CDR3: CASSYSRYMNYGYTF
DNA: TGTGCCAGCAGTTACTCCCGTTATATGAACTATGGCTACACCTTC
size: few
J: TRBJ1-2
D: NA
V: TRBV6-5

CDR3: CASSLGGSGNSPLHF
DNA: TGTGCCAGCAGTTTAGGGGGGTCGGGGAATTCACCCCTCCACTTT
size: many
J: TRBJ1-6
D: NA
V: TRBV12-3/TRBV12-4

CDR3: CASSQSGAPGELFF
DNA: TGTGCCAGCAGCCAATCAGGGGCACCCGGGGAGCTGTTTTTT
size: NA
J: TRBJ2-2
D: NA
V: TRBV3-1

CDR3: CSVAGTGEGKLFF
DNA: TGCAGTGTTGCCGGGACAGGGGAAGGGAAACTGTTTTTT
size: many
J: TRBJ1-4
D: TRBD1
V: TRBV20-1

CDR3: CASTPGDPGNTIYF
DNA: TGTGCCAGCACCCCAGGGGATCCTGGAAACACCATATATTTT
size: few
J: TRBJ1-3
D: NA
V: TRBV7-2

CDR3: CASSLTSSGGLKTQYF
DNA: TGTGCCAGCAGCTTAACGTCTAGCGGGGGGTTAAAGACCCAGTACTTC
size: many
J: TRBJ2-5
D: TRBD2
V: TRBV7-6

CDR3: CASKGGGLAVKETQYF
DNA: TGTGCCAGCAAGGGTGGGGGACTAGCGGTTAAAGAGACCCAGTACTTC
size: many
J: TRBJ2-5
D: TRBD2
V: TRBV2

CDR3: CAIKKREVTDTQYF
DNA: TGTGCCATCAAGAAGCGGGAGGTTACAGATACGCAGTATTTT
size: many
J: TRBJ2-3
D: TRBD2
V: TRBV10-3

CDR3: CASKEGFQETQYF
DNA: TGTGCCAGCAAGGAGGGGTTCCAAGAGACCCAGTACTTC
size: few
J: TRBJ2-5
D: NA
V: TRBV6-5

CDR3: CSARDSAEGDYNEQFF
DNA: TGCAGTGCTAGAGATTCAGCGGAGGGGGACTACAATGAGCAGTTCTTC
size: many
J: TRBJ2-1
D: NA
V: TRBV20-1

CDR3: CASSLDVDQPQHF
DNA: TGTGCCAGCTCCCTGGACGTAGATCAGCCCCAGCATTTT
size: NA
J: TRBJ1-5
D: NA
V: TRBV2

CDR3: CASSPGRAHTGELFF
DNA: TGTGCCAGCAGCCCGGGGAGGGCGCACACCGGGGAGCTGTTTTTT
size: NA
J: TRBJ2-2
D: TRBD2
V: TRBV7-9

CDR3: CASSEKSGGPDTQYF
DNA: TGTGCCAGCAGTGAAAAAAGCGGGGGGCCAGATACGCAGTATTTT
size: medium-sized
J: TRBJ2-3
D: TRBD2
V: TRBV6-1

CDR3: CSARGTVSGNTIYF
DNA: TGCAGTGCTAGAGGCACTGTGTCTGGAAACACCATATATTTT
size: few
J: TRBJ1-3
D: NA
V: TRBV20-1

CDR3: CASSLDSGANVLTF
DNA: TGCGCCAGCAGCCTTGACTCTGGGGCCAACGTCCTGACTTTC
size: many
J: TRBJ2-6
D: NA
V: TRBV5-1

CDR3: CASSVGATRDQETQYF
DNA: TGTGCCAGCAGCGTAGGCGCGACAAGGGACCAAGAGACCCAGTACTTC
size: few
J: TRBJ2-5
D: NA
V: TRBV9

CDR3: CASSASPGAAKKAYEQYF
DNA: TGTGCCAGCAGCGCCTCACCCGGGGCAGCAAAGAAGGCTTACGAGCAGTACTTC
size: many
J: TRBJ2-7
D: NA
V: TRBV9

CDR3: CSASTPGRVNGDTQYF
DNA: TGCAGTGCTAGTACCCCCGGACGGGTGAACGGGGATACGCAGTATTTT
size: many
J: TRBJ2-3
D: NA
V: TRBV20-1

CDR3: CSAGESSYNEQFF
DNA: TGCAGTGCTGGGGAGAGCTCCTACAATGAGCAGTTCTTC
size: many
J: TRBJ2-1
D: NA
V: TRBV20-1

CDR3: CASSLERTYEQYF
DNA: TGCGCCAGCAGCTTGGAACGGACCTACGAGCAGTACTTC
size: many
J: TRBJ2-7
D: NA
V: TRBV5-1

CDR3: CASSLGSGGGTDTQYF
DNA: TGCGCCAGCAGCTTGGGAAGCGGGGGGGGCACAGATACGCAGTATTTT
size: many
J: TRBJ2-3
D: TRBD2
V: TRBV5-1

CDR3: CASSFGGGGEQFF
DNA: TGTGCCAGCAGCTTCGGAGGGGGCGGTGAGCAGTTCTTC
size: many
J: TRBJ2-1
D: NA
V: TRBV7-6

CDR3: CASGLTIEAFF
DNA: TGTGCTAGTGGACTCACGATTGAAGCTTTCTTT
size: many
J: TRBJ1-1
D: NA
V: TRBV12-5

CDR3: CASSLPTGKETQYF
DNA: TGCGCCAGCAGCTTGCCGACAGGGAAAGAGACCCAGTACTTC
size: many
J: TRBJ2-5
D: TRBD1
V: TRBV5-1

CDR3: CASSFAELGYTF
DNA: TGTGCCAGCAGCTTTGCTGAACTCGGCTACACCTTC
size: many
J: TRBJ1-2
D: NA
V: TRBV7-9

CDR3: CASSQDQGRGEKLFF
DNA: TGTGCCAGCAGCCAAGACCAGGGGCGGGGTGAAAAACTGTTTTTT
size: many
J: TRBJ1-4
D: NA
V: TRBV14

CDR3: CSVARGQGTNYGYTF
DNA: TGCAGCGTTGCCCGCGGACAGGGAACTAACTATGGCTACACCTTC
size: many
J: TRBJ1-2
D: TRBD1
V: TRBV29-1

CDR3: CASSIATGTDYEQYF
DNA: TGTGCCAGTAGTATCGCGACTGGGACAGATTACGAGCAGTACTTC
size: many
J: TRBJ2-7
D: TRBD1
V: TRBV19

CDR3: CASSLEPAPSYEQYF
DNA: TGCGCCAGCAGCTTGGAGCCGGCACCCTCCTACGAGCAGTACTTC
size: few
J: TRBJ2-7
D: NA
V: TRBV5-1

CDR3: CASSLEGRRNTEAFF
DNA: TGTGCCAGCAGCTTAGAGGGCAGAAGGAACACTGAAGCTTTCTTT
size: many
J: TRBJ1-1
D: NA
V: TRBV7-8

CDR3: CASSFYLRFGEAFF
DNA: TGTGCCAGCAGCTTTTATCTGAGGTTCGGGGAAGCTTTCTTT
size: few
J: TRBJ1-1
D: NA
V: TRBV7-2

CDR3: CASSSWQGVYGYTF
DNA: TGTGCCAGCAGTTCGTGGCAGGGAGTCTATGGCTACACCTTC
size: few
J: TRBJ1-2
D: NA
V: TRBV28

CDR3: CASSPPQGSYEQYF
DNA: TGTGCCAGCAGCCCTCCCCAGGGCTCCTACGAGCAGTACTTC
size: many
J: TRBJ2-7
D: NA
V: TRBV7-9

CDR3: CASSGFAGARNTEAFF
DNA: TGCGCCAGCAGCGGATTCGCCGGGGCCAGGAACACTGAAGCTTTCTTT
size: NA
J: TRBJ1-1
D: NA
V: TRBV4-1